This T cell receptor (beta chain) was identified during a study of PD-1 blockade in classical Hodgkin lymphoma. As to this clone: Antigen unknown.

The CDR3 has 15 amino acids. The germline V gene has CDR1 MGHRA and CDR2 YSYEKL. The V end lost 4 bases, the J end lost 0 bases, and 9 bases lay between the germline ends. Using immunoSEQ multiplex PCR, the repertoire was profiled, and TCRdb retains in-frame clones only, with some absent. The sample has around 8,400 clones; roughly four fifths are singletons. Broader study findings: Complete responders possessed baseline diversity comparable to newly diagnosed patients. Reports described newly diagnosed patients as having lower baseline TCR diversity than healthy donors. Compared with baseline, CD4+ but not CD8+ TCR diversity had risen significantly by C4D1.

Time point given: cycle 4 day 1 (C4D1), after more than five weeks of nivolumab. All the patients suffered relapse after autologous stem cell transplantation, and brentuximab vedotin exposure differed. From thawed PBMCs, CD8+ T cells were isolated by magnetic negative selection. The source material was CD8+ T cells from blood, sampled before the fourth cycle of nivolumab. The TCR was taken from a human donor with classical Hodgkin lymphoma. The V call is TRBV4-1, the J call TRBJ1-4; D remains unclear. The CDR3, as DNA: TGCGCCAGCAGCCCGTTGAGTCCAACTAATGAAAAACTGTTTTTT. Translating it yields CASSPLSPTNEKLFF.